This T cell receptor (beta chain) is from a study of T cells in tumors after PD-1 blockade. Study at large: Peripheral blood samples averaged about 33,000 unique clonotypes and roughly 110,000 templates. Study results and caveats: Around 37% of tumor TCR clonotypes were also found in blood.

Sequencing was performed with immunoSEQ multiplex PCR; in TCRdb, only in-frame clones are kept and a portion is missing. The sample holds roughly 47,000 clones; roughly three quarters are singletons and the top ten take over 15%. Between the trimmed V and J ends, which lost 2 bases and 4 bases, there was a span of 7 bases. The CDR3 contains 13 residues. Of note for this clone: Its antigen remains unknown.

This TCR derives from a human donor with basal cell carcinoma. The sequencing used PBMCs, collected before anti-PD-1 treatment. The V and J genes are TRBV12-3 or TRBV12-4 and TRBJ2-3; a weak D match, TRBD2 (6 bases). CDR3 DNA: TGTGCCAGCAGTTTATGGGGGGCAGATACGCAGTATTTT. It is translated as CASSLWGADTQYF.